Described below is a single T cell receptor beta chain sequence and its context. Antigen specificity is unknown. Only in-frame clones appear in the TCRdb table, and some are missing; sequencing was by immunoSEQ multiplex PCR. The data contain around 2.1 million clones, approximately 94% of them seen just once; the ten biggest clones take up 1.5% to 2%. This record belongs to a study of shared clonotypes between healthy human individuals. Study-level background: A donor's plate count was three for CD4 naive and three for CD4 memory; CD8 naive had two and CD8 memory one. Study-wide results and limits: Sampling involved blood alone; tissue repertoires likely differ. For sorted subsets, rarefaction showed incomplete sequencing despite large depth. Enrolling few donors narrowed the genetic and exposure-history diversity that was represented.

The ends were cut back, 0 bases at V and 9 bases at J, with 7 bases in the middle. This CDR3 contains 12 residues. Germline-derived CDR1 and CDR2 are SGHRS and YFSETQ. CD8 cells classed as naive were CD45RO-negative and positively selected for CCR7, excluding terminally differentiated effector memory CD45RA+ cells. The chain employs TRBV5-1 and TRBJ2-1, with TRBD1 as a possible D gene (6 bases). This receptor was taken from a man between 18 and 35 years old in good health. Some clones in this sample may be carry-over from other donors' samples. The source material was naive CD8+ T cells from PBMCs. The CDR3 spells CASSLVGAEQFF. CDR3 nucleotides: TGCGCCAGCAGCTTGGTGGGGGCTGAGCAGTTCTTC.